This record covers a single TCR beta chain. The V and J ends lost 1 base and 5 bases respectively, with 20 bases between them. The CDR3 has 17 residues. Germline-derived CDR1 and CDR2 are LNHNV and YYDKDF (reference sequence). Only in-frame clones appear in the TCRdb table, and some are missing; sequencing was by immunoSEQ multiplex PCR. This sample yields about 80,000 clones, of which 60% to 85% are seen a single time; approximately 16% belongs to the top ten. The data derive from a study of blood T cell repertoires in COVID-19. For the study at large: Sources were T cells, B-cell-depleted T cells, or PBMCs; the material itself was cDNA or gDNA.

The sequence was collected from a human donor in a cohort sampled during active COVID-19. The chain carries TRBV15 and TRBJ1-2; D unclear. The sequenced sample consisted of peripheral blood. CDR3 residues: CATSRGPNYLGPYGYTF. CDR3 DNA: TGTGCCACCAGCAGAGGACCGAACTATCTCGGTCCTTATGGCTACACCTTC.